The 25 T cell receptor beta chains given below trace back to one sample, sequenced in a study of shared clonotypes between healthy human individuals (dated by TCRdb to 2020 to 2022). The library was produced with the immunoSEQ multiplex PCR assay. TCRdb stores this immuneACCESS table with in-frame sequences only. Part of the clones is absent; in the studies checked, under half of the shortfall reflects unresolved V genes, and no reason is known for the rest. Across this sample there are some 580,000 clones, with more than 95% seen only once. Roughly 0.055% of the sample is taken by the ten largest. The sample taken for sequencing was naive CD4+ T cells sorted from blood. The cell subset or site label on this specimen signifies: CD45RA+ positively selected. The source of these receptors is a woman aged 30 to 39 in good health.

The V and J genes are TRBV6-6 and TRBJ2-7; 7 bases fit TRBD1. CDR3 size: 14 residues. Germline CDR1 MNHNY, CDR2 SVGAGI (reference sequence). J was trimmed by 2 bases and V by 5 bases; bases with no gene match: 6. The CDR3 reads CASSIGQAAYEQYF. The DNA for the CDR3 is TGTGCCAGCAGTATCGGACAGGCGGCCTACGAGCAGTACTTC.

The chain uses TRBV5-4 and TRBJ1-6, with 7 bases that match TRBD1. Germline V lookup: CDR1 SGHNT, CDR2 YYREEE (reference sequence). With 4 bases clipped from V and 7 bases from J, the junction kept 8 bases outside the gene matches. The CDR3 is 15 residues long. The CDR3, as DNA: TGTGCCAGCAGCCCTACAGGGGAAGTAAATTCACCCCTCCACTTT. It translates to CASSPTGEVNSPLHF.

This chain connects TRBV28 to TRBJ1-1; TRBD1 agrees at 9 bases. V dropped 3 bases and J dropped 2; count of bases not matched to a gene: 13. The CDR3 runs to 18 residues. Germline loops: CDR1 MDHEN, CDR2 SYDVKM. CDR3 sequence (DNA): TGTGCCAGCAGTTTCTTTGGGAGATACAGGGGGCTAAACACTGAAGCTTTCTTT. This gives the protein CASSFFGRYRGLNTEAFF.

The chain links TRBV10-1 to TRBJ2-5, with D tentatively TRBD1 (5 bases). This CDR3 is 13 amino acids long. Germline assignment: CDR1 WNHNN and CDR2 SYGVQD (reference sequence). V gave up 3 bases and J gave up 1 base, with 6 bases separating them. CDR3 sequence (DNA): TGCGCCAGCAGTGAAGGGGTCCAAGAGACCCAGTACTTC. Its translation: CASSEGVQETQYF.

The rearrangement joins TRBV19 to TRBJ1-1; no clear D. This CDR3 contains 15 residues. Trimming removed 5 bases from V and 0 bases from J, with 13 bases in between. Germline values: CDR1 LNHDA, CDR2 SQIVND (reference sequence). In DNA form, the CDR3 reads TGTGCCAGTAGTTTGGGCGGCCACATGAACACTGAAGCTTTCTTT. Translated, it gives CASSLGGHMNTEAFF.

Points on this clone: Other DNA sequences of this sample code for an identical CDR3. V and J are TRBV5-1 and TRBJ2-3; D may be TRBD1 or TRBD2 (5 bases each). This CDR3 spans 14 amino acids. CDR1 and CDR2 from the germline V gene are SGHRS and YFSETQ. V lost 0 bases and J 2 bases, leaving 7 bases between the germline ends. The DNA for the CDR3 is TGCGCCAGCAGCTTGGGAGGGGACACAGATACGCAGTATTTT. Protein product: CASSLGGDTDTQYF.

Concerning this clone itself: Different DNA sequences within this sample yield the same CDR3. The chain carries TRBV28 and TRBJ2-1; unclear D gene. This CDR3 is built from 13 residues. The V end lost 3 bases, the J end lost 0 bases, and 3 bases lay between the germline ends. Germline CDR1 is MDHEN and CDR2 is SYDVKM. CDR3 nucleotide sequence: TGTGCCAGCAGTTTGAGCTCCTACAATGAGCAGTTCTTC. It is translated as CASSLSSYNEQFF.

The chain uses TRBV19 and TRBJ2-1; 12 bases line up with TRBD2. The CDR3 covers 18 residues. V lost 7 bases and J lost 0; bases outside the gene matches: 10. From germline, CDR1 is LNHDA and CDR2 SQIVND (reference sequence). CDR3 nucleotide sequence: TGTGCCAGTATAAGCGGGACTAGCGGGCCGAGCTCCTACAATGAGCAGTTCTTC. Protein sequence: CASISGTSGPSSYNEQFF.

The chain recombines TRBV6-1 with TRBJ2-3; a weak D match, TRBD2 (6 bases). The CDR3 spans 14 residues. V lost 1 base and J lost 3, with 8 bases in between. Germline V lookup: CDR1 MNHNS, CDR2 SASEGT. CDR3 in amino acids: CASSEDAGTDTQYF. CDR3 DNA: TGTGCCAGCAGTGAAGATGCGGGAACAGATACGCAGTATTTT.

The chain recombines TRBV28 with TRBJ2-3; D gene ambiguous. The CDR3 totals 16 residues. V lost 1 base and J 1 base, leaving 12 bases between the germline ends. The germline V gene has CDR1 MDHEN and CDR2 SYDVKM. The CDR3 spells CASSLSLGLGTDTQYF. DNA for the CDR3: TGTGCCAGCAGTTTATCGCTGGGTCTGGGCACAGATACGCAGTATTTT.

CDR3 DNA: TGTGCCAGCAGTGATTTACGCGATCAGCCCCAGCATTTT. It yields the protein CASSDLRDQPQHF. The chain carries TRBV6-1 and TRBJ1-5; D not resolved. Germline-derived CDR1 and CDR2 are MNHNS and SASEGT. This CDR3 contains 13 residues. V dropped 3 bases and J dropped 5 bases, with 8 bases sitting between them.

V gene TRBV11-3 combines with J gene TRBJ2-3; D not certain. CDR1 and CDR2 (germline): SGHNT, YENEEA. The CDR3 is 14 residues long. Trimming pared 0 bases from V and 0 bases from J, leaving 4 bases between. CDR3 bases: TGTGCCAGCAGCTTAGATCGAAGCACAGATACGCAGTATTTT. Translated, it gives CASSLDRSTDTQYF.

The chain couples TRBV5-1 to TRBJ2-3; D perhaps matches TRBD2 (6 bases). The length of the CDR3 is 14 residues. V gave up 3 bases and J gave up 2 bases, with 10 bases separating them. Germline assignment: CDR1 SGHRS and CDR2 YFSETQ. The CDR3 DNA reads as TGCGCCAGCAGCTCCGGGGGAAACACAGATACGCAGTATTTT. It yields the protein CASSSGGNTDTQYF.

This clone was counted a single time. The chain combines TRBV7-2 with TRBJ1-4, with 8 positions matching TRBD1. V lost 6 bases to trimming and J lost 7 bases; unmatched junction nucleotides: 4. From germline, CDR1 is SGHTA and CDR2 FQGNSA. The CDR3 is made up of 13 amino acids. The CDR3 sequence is CASRDREGEKLFF. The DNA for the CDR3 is TGTGCCAGCAGGGACAGGGAGGGTGAAAAACTGTTTTTT. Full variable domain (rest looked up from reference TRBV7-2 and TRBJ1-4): GAGVSQSPSNKVTEKGKDVELRCDPISGHTALYWYRQSLGQGLEFLIYFQGNSAPDKSGLPSDRFSAERTGGSVSTLTIQRTQQEDSAVYLCASRDREGEKLFFGSGTQLSVL.

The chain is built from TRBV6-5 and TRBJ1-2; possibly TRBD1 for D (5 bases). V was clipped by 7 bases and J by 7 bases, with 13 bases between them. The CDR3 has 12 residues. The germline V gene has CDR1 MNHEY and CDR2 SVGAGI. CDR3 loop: CASNEGLIGYTF. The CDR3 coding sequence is TGTGCCAGCAACGAGGGACTTATTGGCTACACCTTC.

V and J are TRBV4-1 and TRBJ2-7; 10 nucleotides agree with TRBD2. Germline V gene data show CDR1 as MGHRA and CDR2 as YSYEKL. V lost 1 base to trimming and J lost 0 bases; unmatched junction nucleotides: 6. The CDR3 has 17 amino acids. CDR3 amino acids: CASSQGVAGGDSYEQYF. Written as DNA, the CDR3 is TGCGCCAGCAGCCAAGGGGTAGCGGGAGGTGACTCCTACGAGCAGTACTTC.

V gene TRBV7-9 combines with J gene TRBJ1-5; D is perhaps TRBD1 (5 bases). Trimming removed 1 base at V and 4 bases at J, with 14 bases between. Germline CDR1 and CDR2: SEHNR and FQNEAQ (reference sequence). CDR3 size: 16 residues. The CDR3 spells CASSLDRDAGNQPQHF. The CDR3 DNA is TGTGCCAGCAGCTTAGATCGGGACGCAGGGAATCAGCCCCAGCATTTT.

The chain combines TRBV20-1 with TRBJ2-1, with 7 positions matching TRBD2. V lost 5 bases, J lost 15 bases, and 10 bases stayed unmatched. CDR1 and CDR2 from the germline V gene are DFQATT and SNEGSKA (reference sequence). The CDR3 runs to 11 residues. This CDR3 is CSAEKRTRLFF. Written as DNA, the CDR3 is TGCAGTGCTGAGAAAAGGACTAGGCTGTTCTTC.

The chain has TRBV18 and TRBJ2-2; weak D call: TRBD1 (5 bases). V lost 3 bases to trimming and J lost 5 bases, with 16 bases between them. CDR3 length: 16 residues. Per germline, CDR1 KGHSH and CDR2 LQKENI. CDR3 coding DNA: TGTGCCAGCTCACCGCAGGGAAGGGAACATACCGGGGAGCTGTTTTTT. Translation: CASSPQGREHTGELFF.

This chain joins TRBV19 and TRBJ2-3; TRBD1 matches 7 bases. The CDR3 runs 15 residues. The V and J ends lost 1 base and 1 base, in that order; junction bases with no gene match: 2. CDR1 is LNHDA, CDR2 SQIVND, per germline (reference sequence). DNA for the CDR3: TGTGCCAGTAGTATAGGAGGGACAGGCACAGATACGCAGTATTTT. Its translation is CASSIGGTGTDTQYF.

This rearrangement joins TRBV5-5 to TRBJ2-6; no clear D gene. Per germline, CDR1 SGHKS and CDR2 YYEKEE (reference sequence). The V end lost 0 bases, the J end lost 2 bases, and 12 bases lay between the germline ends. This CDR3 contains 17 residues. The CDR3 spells CASSLEKGSAGANVLTF. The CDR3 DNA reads TGTGCCAGCAGCTTGGAAAAGGGATCAGCTGGGGCCAACGTCCTGACTTTC.

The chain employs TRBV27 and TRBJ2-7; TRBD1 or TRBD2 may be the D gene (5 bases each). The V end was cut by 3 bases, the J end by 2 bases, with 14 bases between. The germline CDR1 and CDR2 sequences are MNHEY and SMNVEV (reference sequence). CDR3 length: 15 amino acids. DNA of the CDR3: TGTGCCAGCAGTTTTCTGGGGGTAGTACCCTACGAGCAGTACTTC. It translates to CASSFLGVVPYEQYF.

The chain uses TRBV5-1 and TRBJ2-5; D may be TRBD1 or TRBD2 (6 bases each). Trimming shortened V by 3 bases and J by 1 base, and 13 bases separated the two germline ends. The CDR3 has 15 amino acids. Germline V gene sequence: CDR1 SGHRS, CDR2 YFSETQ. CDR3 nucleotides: TGCGCCAGCAGCTCGGGGGCTCAGGTCCAAGAGACCCAGTACTTC. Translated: CASSSGAQVQETQYF.

CDR3 nucleotide sequence: TGTGCCAGCAGCGTCAGGGGGAACACTGAAGCTTTCTTT. Residues: CASSVRGNTEAFF. V gene TRBV5-5 combines with J gene TRBJ1-1, with TRBD1 as a possible D gene (6 bases). V lost 4 bases to trimming and J lost 1 base, with 8 bases between them. Germline V gives CDR1 SGHKS, CDR2 YYEKEE (reference sequence). The CDR3 covers 13 residues.

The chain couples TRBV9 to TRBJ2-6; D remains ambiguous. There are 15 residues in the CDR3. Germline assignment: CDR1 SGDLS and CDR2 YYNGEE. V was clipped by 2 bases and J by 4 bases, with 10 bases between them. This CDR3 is CASSVSSAGANVLTF. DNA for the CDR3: TGTGCCAGCAGCGTTTCGAGTGCCGGGGCCAACGTCCTGACTTTC.